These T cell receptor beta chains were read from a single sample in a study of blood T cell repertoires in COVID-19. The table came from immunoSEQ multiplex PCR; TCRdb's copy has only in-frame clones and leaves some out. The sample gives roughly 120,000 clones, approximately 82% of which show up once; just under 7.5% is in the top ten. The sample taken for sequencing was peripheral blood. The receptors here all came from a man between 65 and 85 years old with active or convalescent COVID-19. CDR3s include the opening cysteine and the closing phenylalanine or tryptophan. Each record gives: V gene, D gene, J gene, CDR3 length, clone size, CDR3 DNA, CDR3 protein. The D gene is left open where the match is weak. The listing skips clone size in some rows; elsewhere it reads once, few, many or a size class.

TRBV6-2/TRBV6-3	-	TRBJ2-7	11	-	TGTGCCAGCAGTGACCGACTCCGGCAGTACTTC	CASSDRLRQYF
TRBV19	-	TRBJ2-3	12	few	TGTGCCAGTAGTATAGCCAGCGGAACGCAGTATTTT	CASSIASGTQYF
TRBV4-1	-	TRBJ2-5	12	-	TGCGCCAGCAGCCAGCTAGAAGAGACCCAGTACTTC	CASSQLEETQYF
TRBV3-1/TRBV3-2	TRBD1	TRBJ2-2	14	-	TGTGCCAGCAGCCCCCGGACAGGGGCCGGGGAGCTGTTTTTT	CASSPRTGAGELFF
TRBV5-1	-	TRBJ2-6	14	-	TGCGCCAGCAGCTTGTCCGGGAGGGCCAACGTCCTGACTTTC	CASSLSGRANVLTF
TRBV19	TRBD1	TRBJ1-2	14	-	TGTGCCAGTAGCCAGACAGGGGGCACCTATGGCTACACCTTC	CASSQTGGTYGYTF
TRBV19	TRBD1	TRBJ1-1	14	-	TGTGCCAGTAGTATAGGGGGGACAGGGGTAAAGGCTTTCTTT	CASSIGGTGVKAFF
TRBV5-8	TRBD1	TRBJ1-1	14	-	TGTGCCAGCAGCACCGGACAGGTTCTGGTAGAAGCTTTCTTT	CASSTGQVLVEAFF
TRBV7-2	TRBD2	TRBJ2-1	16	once	TGTGCCAGCAGCACGTACGGGGGGGCCGTAAACAATGAGCAGTTCTTC	CASSTYGGAVNNEQFF
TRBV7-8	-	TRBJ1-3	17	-	TGTGCCAGCAGCCTAGAGTCAGGATTTCTCTCTGGAAACACCATATATTTT	CASSLESGFLSGNTIYF
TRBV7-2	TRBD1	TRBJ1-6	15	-	TGTGCCAGCAGCTTGGGTGTGATACAGGGGTCACCCCTCCACTTT	CASSLGVIQGSPLHF
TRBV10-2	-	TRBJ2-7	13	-	TGCGCCAGCAGTGAGGCGGGATCGGTCGAGCAGTACTTC	CASSEAGSVEQYF
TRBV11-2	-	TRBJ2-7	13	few	TGTGCCAGCAGCTTAGTTGACTTCTACGAGCAGTACTTC	CASSLVDFYEQYF
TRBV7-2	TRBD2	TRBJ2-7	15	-	TGTGCCAGCAGCTTAACCGGGACTAACTCCTACGAGCAGTACTTC	CASSLTGTNSYEQYF
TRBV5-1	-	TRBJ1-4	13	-	TGCGCCAGCAGCTTGGGTCCCCGGGAAAAACTGTTTTTT	CASSLGPREKLFF
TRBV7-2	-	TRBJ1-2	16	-	TGTGCCAGCAGCCCCGGCTCGCGGGGCGCCTCATATGGCTACACCTTC	CASSPGSRGASYGYTF
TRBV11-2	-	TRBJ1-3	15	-	TGTGCCAGCAGCATATCCGGACACTTAGGAAACACCATATATTTT	CASSISGHLGNTIYF
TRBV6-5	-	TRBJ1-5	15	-	TGTGCCAGCAGAAGGGGCACCAAAGGCAATCAGCCCCAGCATTTT	CASRRGTKGNQPQHF
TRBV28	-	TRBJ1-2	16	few	TGTGCCAGCAGTTTACTAGGGTTCCGGGATGTTGGTGGCTACACCTTC	CASSLLGFRDVGGYTF
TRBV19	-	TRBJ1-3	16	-	TGTGCCAGTAGTATTGGACTTCTACTCTCTGGAAACACCATATATTTT	CASSIGLLLSGNTIYF
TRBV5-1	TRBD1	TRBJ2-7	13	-	TGCGCCAGCAGCACGGGACAGTCCTACGAGCAGTACTTC	CASSTGQSYEQYF
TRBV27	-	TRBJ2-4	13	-	TGTGCCAGCTCAACTCCCCCTTTCGGCATTCAGTACTTC	CASSTPPFGIQYF
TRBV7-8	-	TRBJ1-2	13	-	TGTGCCAGCAGCTCGGAGACCCGCTATGGCTACACCTTC	CASSSETRYGYTF
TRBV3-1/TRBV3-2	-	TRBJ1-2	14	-	TGTGCCAGCAGCCCTAACAGGGAAGCCTATGGCTACACCTTC	CASSPNREAYGYTF